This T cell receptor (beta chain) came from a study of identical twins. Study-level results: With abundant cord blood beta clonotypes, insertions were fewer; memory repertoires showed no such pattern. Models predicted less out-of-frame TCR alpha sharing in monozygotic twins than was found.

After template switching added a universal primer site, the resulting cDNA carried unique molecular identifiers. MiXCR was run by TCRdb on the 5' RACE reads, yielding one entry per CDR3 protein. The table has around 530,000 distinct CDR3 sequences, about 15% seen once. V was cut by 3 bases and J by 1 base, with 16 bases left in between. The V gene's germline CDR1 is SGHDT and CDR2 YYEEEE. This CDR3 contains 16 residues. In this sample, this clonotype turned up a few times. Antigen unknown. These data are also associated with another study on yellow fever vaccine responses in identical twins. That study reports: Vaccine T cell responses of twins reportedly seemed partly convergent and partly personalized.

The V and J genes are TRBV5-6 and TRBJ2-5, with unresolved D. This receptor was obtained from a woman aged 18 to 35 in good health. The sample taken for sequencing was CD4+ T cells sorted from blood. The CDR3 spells CASSSLIDGVQETQYF. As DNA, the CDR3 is TGTGCCAGCAGCTCCCTTATTGACGGAGTCCAAGAGACCCAGTACTTC.